This T cell receptor (beta chain) was identified during a study of CD8+ T cells in alopecia areata. RNA extraction and reverse transcription yielded cDNA as sequencing template. Assay used: immunoSEQ multiplex PCR; TCRdb lists only in-frame clones, some missing. The sample lists around 210,000 clones, 56% occurring once. Worth noting for this clone: No antigen is known for it.

Overall study results and limits: Tissue-resident alphabeta T cells belonging to normal skin likewise get sequenced within scalp specimens.

Sequencing input: CD8+ T cells sorted from blood. The sequence was collected from a human donor in good health.

The CDR3 DNA sequence: TGCGCCAGCAGCCACCGCCTGGCGGGGGGAAGTACCGGGGAGCTGTTTTTT. It is translated as CASSHRLAGGSTGELFF. The chain couples TRBV4-1 to TRBJ2-2, with 8 bases that match TRBD2. Germline V gives CDR1 MGHRA, CDR2 YSYEKL. This CDR3 contains 17 residues. The J segment lost 5 bases and the V segment lost 3 bases, leaving 11 bases of the junction unmatched.